The next 14 T cell receptor beta chains were all read from a single sample in a study of metastatic and nonmetastatic thyroid tumors (dated by TCRdb to 2019 to 2021). Before undergoing thyroid surgery, none of the patients had been given any kind of treatment. Library method: PCR. Instrument on record: Illumina HiSeq 4000. The public reads were reanalyzed by TCRdb: fastp trimming at Q25, MiXCR alignment, in-frame beta chains only. This sample is represented by roughly 22,000 clones; about an eighth of them were singletons. 13% to 15% of the sample is held by the ten biggest clonotypes. The sequenced sample was blood. The receptors were gathered from a female donor with papillary thyroid cancer or a benign thyroid nodule (not recorded which). Some clones in this sample may be carry-over from other donors' samples.

This clone was counted at least ten times. This rearrangement joins TRBV9 to TRBJ2-3; no reliable D call. Trimming pared 0 bases from V and 2 bases from J, leaving 4 bases between. Germline V gives CDR1 SGDLS, CDR2 YYNGEE. CDR3 length equals 13 residues. This CDR3 reads CASSVGHTDTQYF. CDR3 nucleotide sequence: TGTGCCAGCAGCGTAGGGCACACAGATACGCAGTATTTT.

This clone has ten or more counts. The V and J genes are TRBV5-1 and TRBJ2-5, with D possibly being TRBD2 (5 bases). This CDR3 has 14 amino acids. Germline-derived CDR1 and CDR2 are SGHRS and YFSETQ. Trimming left V 6 bases short and J 1 base short, with 13 bases between. The CDR3 DNA is TGCGCCAGCACCCCCGGCGGGTCCCAAGAGACCCAGTACTTC. This sequence encodes CASTPGGSQETQYF.

This clone is judged medium-sized. The rearrangement joins TRBV3-1 to TRBJ2-7; the match to TRBD1 covers 9 bases. The CDR3 totals 15 residues. Germline assignment: CDR1 LGHDT and CDR2 YNNKEL (reference sequence). The junction had 8 bases not matched to a gene; V was cut back by 4 bases and J by 4 bases. The chain's CDR3 is CASSPGTGSVYEQYF. CDR3 bases: TGTGCCAGCAGCCCAGGGACAGGGAGCGTTTACGAGCAGTACTTC.

This clone was recorded many times. The chain joins TRBV28 to TRBJ1-5; possibly TRBD1 for D (5 bases). This CDR3 has 17 residues. Germline values: CDR1 MDHEN, CDR2 SYDVKM. Trimming left V 2 bases short and J 4 bases short, with 18 bases between. Here the CDR3 reads CASSLPGTSGGNQPQHF. The CDR3 DNA follows: TGTGCCAGCAGTTTACCCGGGACGTCCGGGGGTAATCAGCCCCAGCATTTT. Complete variable domain (other parts from reference TRBV28 and TRBJ1-5): DVKVTQSSRYLVKRTGEKVFLECVQDMDHENMFWYRQDPGLGLRLIYFSYDVKMKEKGDIPEGYSVSREKKERFSLILESASTNQTSMYLCASSLPGTSGGNQPQHFGDGTRLSIL.

There are many counts of this clone. Other DNA variants within this sample encode the same CDR3. The chain employs TRBV20-1 and TRBJ1-1, with TRBD1 identical over 9 bases. The CDR3 is made up of 15 amino acids. Germline V gene sequence: CDR1 DFQATT, CDR2 SNEGSKA (reference sequence). V lost 2 bases and J lost 5; bases outside the gene matches: 9. The CDR3: CSARSEQGAQTEAFF. The CDR3 DNA sequence: TGCAGTGCTAGATCCGAACAGGGGGCGCAAACTGAAGCTTTCTTT.

Many counts were recorded for this clone. This sequence joins TRBV6-1 and TRBJ1-5, with 10 bases matching TRBD1. J gave up 5 bases and V 5 bases, and 3 bases lay outside the gene matches. The CDR3 has 14 amino acids. In germline, CDR1 is MNHNS, CDR2 SASEGT. CDR3 DNA: TGTGCCAGCAGTCGGACAGGGGGGGATCAGCCCCAGCATTTT. Its translation: CASSRTGGDQPQHF.

This clone was counted at least ten times. CDR3 protein: CASSQESSLGHNEQFF. CDR3 nucleotides: TGTGCCAGCAGCCAAGAAAGCAGCCTCGGGCACAATGAGCAGTTCTTC. The chain employs TRBV3-1 and TRBJ2-1; D remains unclear. The CDR3 is 16 residues long. Germline values: CDR1 LGHDT, CDR2 YNNKEL (reference sequence). V lost 0 bases and J 5 bases, leaving 14 bases between the germline ends.

The chain is built from TRBV7-9 and TRBJ2-5, with D possibly being TRBD2 (5 bases). The CDR3 runs to 14 residues. CDR1 is SEHNR and CDR2 is FQNEAQ in the germline V gene (reference sequence). Between the trimmed V and J ends, which lost 11 bases and 5 bases, there was a span of 21 bases. The CDR3 region is CAGELASRSETQYF. The DNA of the CDR3 is TGTGCCGGGGAATTAGCGTCGCGTTCGGAGACCCAGTACTTC.

This clone was counted ten times or more. This chain connects TRBV6-5 to TRBJ2-3; 12 bases are shared with TRBD2. The ends lost 0 bases at V and 0 bases at J; junction bases unmatched: 4. CDR1 and CDR2 (germline): MNHEY, SVGAGI. The CDR3 is 18 amino acids. The CDR3 bases are TGTGCCAGCAGTTACTCCCTAGCGGGAGGGCCTAGCACAGATACGCAGTATTTT. Translated, it gives CASSYSLAGGPSTDTQYF.

At least ten counts were recorded for this clone. The rearrangement joins TRBV7-3 to TRBJ2-5; 7 nucleotides align to TRBD2. The CDR3 spans 16 residues. The germline V gene encodes CDR1 SGHTA and CDR2 FQGTGA. V lost 3 bases to trimming and J lost 4 bases; unmatched junction nucleotides: 11. The CDR3: CASSFDGTRGVETQYF. The CDR3, as DNA: TGTGCCAGCAGCTTCGACGGGACCCGGGGGGTAGAGACCCAGTACTTC.

The CDR3 DNA reads as TGTGCCAGCCGACCATCTAACTCCTACGAGCAGTACTTC. Encoded protein: CASRPSNSYEQYF. This rearrangement joins TRBV6-5 to TRBJ2-7; D unresolved. Germline lookup yields CDR1 MNHEY and CDR2 SVGAGI. Trimming stripped 8 bases from V and 0 bases from J, with 11 bases between. The CDR3 is 13 amino acids.

This clone was seen a handful of times. An end of the junction differs from the germline gene, which may be a read error. The gene calls are TRBV6-4 and TRBJ2-3, with 10 bases that match TRBD2. The CDR3 consists of 15 residues. The germline CDR1 and CDR2 sequences are MRHNA and SNTAGT. The CDR3 sequence: CASSAASGGADTQYF. The CDR3 DNA reads as TGTGCCAGCAGTGCGGCTAGCGGGGGAGCAGATACACAGTATTTT.

This clone was seen ten or more times. The genes are TRBV9 and TRBJ2-1; the D is unclear. The CDR3 contains 12 residues. Germline CDR1 SGDLS, CDR2 YYNGEE. V was shortened by 1 base and J by 9 bases, with 8 bases between the two germline ends. CDR3 sequence (DNA): TGTGCCAGCAGCGTATCTGTTGGTGAGCAGTTCTTC. This encodes CASSVSVGEQFF.

This clone was seen repeatedly, ten times or more. Other nucleotide sequences from this sample produce the same CDR3. This chain connects TRBV11-2 to TRBJ2-7; 7 nucleotides align to TRBD2. The CDR3 runs to 13 residues. V lost 1 base to trimming and J lost 9 bases; unmatched junction nucleotides: 6. Germline V gene lookup returns CDR1 SGHAT and CDR2 FQNNGV. The CDR3 loop reads CASSLAGGRRQYF. CDR3 nucleotide sequence: TGTGCCAGCAGCTTAGCGGGAGGCCGTCGGCAGTACTTC. The complete variable domain, with remaining parts taken from reference TRBV11-2 and TRBJ2-7, reads EAGVAQSPRYKIIEKRQSVAFWCNPISGHATLYWYQQILGQGPKLLIQFQNNGVVDDSQLPKDRFSAERLKGVDSTLKIQPAKLEDSAVYLCASSLAGGRRQYFGPGTRLTVT.